This T cell receptor beta chain was documented in a study of cytomegalovirus exposure and HLA in healthy donors. Overall study context: The roughly 120 validation repertoires, a later analysis reported, used the same platform as the approximately 700 first-cohort repertoires. Study-level findings and limits: While the bulk of TCR sequences proved rare, some public TCRs turned up in many donors.

This table comes from immunoSEQ multiplex PCR, and its TCRdb copy is limited to in-frame clones, with some not included. The table includes some 65,000 clones, around 96% detected once. Germline values: CDR1 LNHDA, CDR2 SQIVND (reference sequence). The CDR3 is 15 amino acids. V was trimmed by 6 bases and J by 6 bases, leaving 17 bases between them. Comments on this clone: The antigen remains undetermined.

Sample: PBMCs. The sequence derives from a man aged 18 to 29 in good health and CMV-seropositive. The chain links TRBV19 to TRBJ1-4; D remains unclear. The DNA of the CDR3 is TGTGCCAGTAGCCCCGGTTATGCCGGGGATGAAAAACTGTTTTTT. Translated, it gives CASSPGYAGDEKLFF.